A single TCR beta chain is shown here with its context. It lacks a known antigen. Within one base of it there is no much larger clone, and no base qualities were kept. The 39 donors, aged 6 to 90 years, were systemically healthy Caucasian individuals from Russia. Each donor gave about 11 milliliters of peripheral blood, drawn into EDTA-treated Vacutainer tubes. PBMCs were isolated by Ficoll-Paque density-gradient centrifugation, with at least 6 million obtained per sample. Trizol reagent was used to extract total RNA from the PBMCs, yielding at least 6 micrograms per sample. The percentages of naive CD45RAhigh/CD27high T cells were determined by flow cytometry on a PBMC aliquot from every donor. Library method: 5' RACE. The data were produced on an Illumina HiSeq 2500. A second PCR of about 7 to 12 cycles was run with a J-beta primer mix and a sample-barcoded 5' primer. A unique molecular identifier was introduced onto each TCR beta cDNA molecule by a template-switch 5' adaptor carrying 12 random nucleotides. At least 2.5 million CDR3-containing paired-end reads were obtained from each sample. The Mint cDNA synthesis kit, primed by a TRBC-specific oligonucleotide, was used to synthesize first-strand cDNA from all RNA. Following uracil-DNA glycosylase treatment, a first 18-cycle PCR with universal primers M1SS and BC2_uni_R was performed on all cDNA. The published analysis was carried out like this. Normalization of each sample was performed by random selection of 1 million high-quality reads, each carrying a distinct molecular identifier. Instead of being binned into consensus sequences, reads that shared molecular identifiers were thrown out. MiTCR, with a Q25 quality threshold and the strictest error-elimination algorithm, was used for CDR3 identification, clonotype clustering and error correction. A nonparametric unseen species model using Euler transformation provided a lower-bound estimate of total TCR beta diversity. TCRdb's own reprocessing of the public reads used fastp at Q25 and MiXCR and kept productive beta chains. Records with the same CDR3 protein are collapsed into one entry carrying the most frequent genes and DNA. These V and J calls originate from TCRdb's pipeline instead of the authors' own analysis. The sample table contains over a million distinct CDR3 sequences; only one count was recorded for around 40% of them. The ten largest account for about 3.8% of the sample.

This entry is derived from a study of blood T cells in healthy people across ages (dated by TCRdb to between 2015 and 2017). For the study in its entirety: Template switching captured roughly one uniquely barcoded TCR beta cDNA molecule per two T cells in model experiments. Age-related changes in TCR beta repertoire diversity were measured in the study by deep sequencing normalized with unique cDNA molecular identifiers. The donors were divided into four age groups: young (average around 16 years), middle-aged (roughly 40), aged (about 60) and long-lived (82). To avoid experimental bias, donors of different ages were randomly spread across the sequencing lanes. Using the same blood draw, the study looked at two additional independent replicas of 1 million unique cDNA reads for two donors, one aged 18 to 30 and the other aged 80 or older.

Between the V and J ends, shortened by 4 bases and 6 bases respectively, the junction contains 13 bases. In the germline V gene, CDR1 corresponds to MNHEY and CDR2 to SVGEGT. Including cysteine and phenylalanine, the CDR3 has 14 amino acids. The sequence is cut down to CDR3 DNA, 42 bases in frame from base 1. Overall results and qualifications from the work: The percentage of naive T cells measured by flow cytometry correlated strongly with observed TCR beta diversity. Compared with the aged group, the long-lived group had more naive CD4+ T cells, fewer expanded clones and increased TCR diversity, a pattern suggesting age selection. The CMV infection status of donors was not known, potentially confounding age-related changes in expanded clonotypes. As age increased, observed TCR beta diversity per million T cells dropped in a roughly linear way, and a significant reduction was already evident by age 40. Since profiling was done on bulk unsorted PBMCs, naive and antigen-experienced compartments could not be conclusively compared. Estimates of total diversity from one million sequenced T cells were regarded as lower bounds and underestimates.

This receptor was obtained from a woman younger than 35 in good health. Sequenced sample: blood. The rearranged chain carries TRBV6-2 or TRBV6-3 and TRBJ1-5; TRBD1 is perhaps the D gene, given 5 matching bases. The sequenced DNA is TGTGCCAGCAGTTCCCAGGGTTTTGCTCAGCCCCAGCATTTT. This yields the protein CASSSQGFAQPQHF.